This T cell receptor (beta chain) stems from a study of post-analysis software for immune sequencing data (dated by TCRdb to the mid-2010s). Turning to the overall study: Recorded disease courses included relapsing-remitting, secondary progressive and progressive-relapsing multiple sclerosis, with some patients lacking subtype annotation. A subset of samples was prepared in parallel using single-end sample barcoding, then pooled and co-amplified after Illumina adapter ligation. Patient repertoires were compared against some twelve previously published healthy control repertoires from donors aged 6 to 25 years. On the study overall, not on this receptor specifically: The control group was slightly older than the multiple sclerosis patient group. When samples were clustered directly using the F measure, samples prepared in the same batch co-clustered strongly, which prompted a batch-effect correction. Roughly 5 TRBV segments, including TRBV5-6, TRBV5-1 and TRBV20-1, were significantly more frequent in patients than controls. Compared with controls, multiple sclerosis patients had significantly lower normalized Chao1 diversity, a finding suggesting substantial peripheral T-cell clonal expansion.

This clonotype was counted only a few times. Its recognized antigen is unknown. It has no much larger one-base neighbor in the sample; base qualities were not kept. TCR beta repertoires were profiled from peripheral blood of some 13 young patients with multiple sclerosis to demonstrate the VDJtools post-analysis software. The patients with multiple sclerosis were children and adolescents between about 6 and 17 years of age. V lost 4 bases and J lost 2 bases; the stretch between them is 8 bases long. Its CDR3 holds 14 amino acids, cysteine through phenylalanine. Just the 42-base CDR3 DNA is kept, in frame starting at base 1. The germline V gene gives CDR1 as MNHEY and CDR2 as SVGAGI. Libraries came from PCR. Sequencing instrument: Illumina HiSeq 2500. Unique molecular identifiers were incorporated into TCR beta cDNA libraries to reduce PCR and sequencing biases. Some 500,000 cDNA molecules were obtained per 1 to 10 million input T cells, so each molecule approximated one T cell. The patient libraries were prepared and sequenced with the same protocol used for the earlier healthy control dataset. Within a given batch, samples were prepared together, multiplexed and sequenced on the same HiSeq lane. Processing in the source paper ran as follows. Raw barcoded reads were processed with MIGEC, discarding single-read molecular identifier groups before consensus assembly and CDR3 extraction. VDJtools was used for post-analysis of the clonotype tables, and diversity was normalized by down-sampling every dataset to the size of the smallest sample. Repertoire overlap clustering matched CDR3 amino acid but not nucleotide sequences to correct batch-related cross-sample contamination. TCRdb reanalyzed the raw reads on its own, using fastp at Q25 for trimming and MiXCR for clone calling, and kept in-frame beta chains. Each entry merges the rows of one CDR3 protein and shows their most common DNA and genes. V and J calls and clone size were set by TCRdb, not the authors. The sample records fewer than 850,000 distinct CDR3 sequences, roughly 27% of which are singletons. Clones ranked in the top ten supply around 0.56% of the sample.

The TCR originated in a girl under 18 with multiple sclerosis. Specimen: blood. In this chain, TRBV6-5 is recombined with TRBJ1-4; a tentative D call is TRBD1 (5 bases match). CDR3 sequence: CASSWGITNEKLFF. Read as DNA, the sequence is TGTGCCAGCAGTTGGGGGATCACTAATGAAAAACTGTTTTTT.